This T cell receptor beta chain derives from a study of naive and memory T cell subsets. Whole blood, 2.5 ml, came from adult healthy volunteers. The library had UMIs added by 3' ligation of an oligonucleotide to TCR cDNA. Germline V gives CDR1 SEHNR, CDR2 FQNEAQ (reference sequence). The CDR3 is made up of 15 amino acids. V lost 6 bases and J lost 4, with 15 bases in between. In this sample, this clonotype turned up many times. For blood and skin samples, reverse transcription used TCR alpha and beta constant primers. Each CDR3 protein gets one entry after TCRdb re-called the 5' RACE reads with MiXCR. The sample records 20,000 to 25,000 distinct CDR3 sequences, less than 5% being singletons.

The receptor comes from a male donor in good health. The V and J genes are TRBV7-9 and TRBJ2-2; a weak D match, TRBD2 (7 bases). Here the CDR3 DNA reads TGTGCCAGCAGTCCCCCGGGGGGCCCCACCGGGGAGCTGTTTTTT. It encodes CASSPPGGPTGELFF.